The clone carrying this TCR beta chain appeared a single time. Its antigen remains unidentified. The PCR contained 60 Vbeta and 13 Jbeta primers. Measured with immunoSEQ multiplex PCR; TCRdb has only the in-frame clones, and not every one. Of more than 150,000 clones listed, 65% to 85% are singletons. These data belong to a study of cytomegalovirus exposure and HLA in healthy donors. Germline CDR1 LGHNA, CDR2 YSLEER. The CDR3 consists of 14 residues. Study conclusions and caveats: Later findings reportedly placed an Asian-associated ancestry cluster below the roughly 670-donor mean for N-insertions. Looking again later, the authors saw that most CMV-associated TCR beta chains seemed HLA-restricted.

V and J are TRBV4-3 and TRBJ2-5; 8 bases line up with TRBD1. The DNA matches TRBJ2-7 better at its end, which makes the J call doubtful. Sequencing input: PBMCs. This receptor was identified in a man aged 50 to 59 in good health and CMV-seropositive. The CDR3, as DNA: TGCGCCAGCAGCCCTTGGACAGGGAGTATCGAGCAGTACTTC. Translating it yields CASSPWTGSIEQYF.